These 20 T cell receptor beta chains share one sample of origin, sequenced in a study of T cell changes during pregnancy in multiple sclerosis. TCRdb's table, derived via immunoSEQ multiplex PCR, lists solely in-frame clones and lacks some. The sample holds 60,000 to 65,000 clones, about 90% seen once. Sequenced material: peripheral blood, taken in the second trimester of pregnancy. These receptors were collected from a female donor in good health, enrolled as a control in a pregnancy study.

The rearrangement uses TRBV30 and TRBJ1-1; D may be TRBD1 (6 bases). The V and J ends lost 3 bases and 8 bases respectively, with 22 bases between them. Germline V gene lookup returns CDR1 GTSNPN and CDR2 SVGIG (reference sequence). The CDR3 consists of 15 residues. CDR3 bases: TGTGCCTGGAGCCCCAACTGGGCAGGGGCTAAAGAAGCTTTCTTT. Translating gives CAWSPNWAGAKEAFF.

This chain connects TRBV9 to TRBJ2-5; the match to TRBD2 covers 11 bases. In germline, CDR1 is SGDLS, CDR2 YYNGEE. V lost 4 bases, J lost 4 bases, and 12 bases stayed unmatched. This CDR3 comprises 17 residues. The CDR3 DNA is TGTGCCAGCAGCCCGTGGGCCCTAGCGGGAGGCGGAGAGACCCAGTACTTC. The encoded protein is CASSPWALAGGGETQYF.

V is TRBV5-1 and J is TRBJ1-1; a weak D match, TRBD1 (5 bases). The CDR3 is made up of 14 amino acids. V lost 4 bases to trimming and J lost 1 base, with 11 bases between them. CDR1 and CDR2 from the germline V gene are SGHRS and YFSETQ. CDR3 sequence (DNA): TGCGCCAGCAGCCATACAACAGGGAACACTGAAGCTTTCTTT. It is translated as CASSHTTGNTEAFF.

The V and J genes are TRBV19 and TRBJ1-2; D is undetermined. Trimming took off 7 bases at V and 0 bases at J, with 18 bases between the two ends. This CDR3 has 16 amino acids. The germline gives CDR1 LNHDA, CDR2 SQIVND (reference sequence). The CDR3 sequence is CASTMATRLSNYGYTF. Written as DNA, the CDR3 is TGTGCCAGTACTATGGCCACGCGGCTTTCTAACTATGGCTACACCTTC. Based on the CDR3 plus reference TRBV19 and TRBJ1-2, the full variable domain is DGGITQSPKYLFRKEGQNVTLSCEQNLNHDAMYWYRQDPGQGLRLIYYSQIVNDFQKGDIAEGYSVSREKKESFPLTVTSAQKNPTAFYLCASTMATRLSNYGYTFGSGTRLTVV.

The V call is TRBV11-3, the J call TRBJ2-1, with 7 bases aligning to TRBD2. The CDR3 extends over 13 amino acids. V lost 2 bases to trimming and J lost 15 bases; unmatched junction nucleotides: 10. Germline values: CDR1 SGHNT, CDR2 YENEEA. The DNA for the CDR3 is TGTGCCAGCAGCTTAATGCCGGGACTAAACTTGTTCTTC. Translation gives CASSLMPGLNLFF.

V gene TRBV7-6 combines with J gene TRBJ1-2; D might be TRBD1 (5 bases). The V gene's germline CDR1 is SGHVS and CDR2 FNYEAQ. This CDR3 spans 15 amino acids. V gave up 0 bases and J gave up 3 bases, with 11 bases separating them. CDR3 loop: CASSLAEEGYYGYTF. In DNA form, the CDR3 reads TGTGCCAGCAGCTTAGCTGAGGAGGGGTACTATGGCTACACCTTC.

The chain combines TRBV7-9 with TRBJ1-1, with D possibly matching TRBD1 (6 bases). The V end lost 5 bases, the J end lost 1 base, and 11 bases lay between the germline ends. CDR1 is SEHNR and CDR2 is FQNEAQ in the germline V gene (reference sequence). The CDR3 totals 14 residues. This chain's CDR3 is CASSRRGQNTEAFF. The CDR3 region has the DNA TGTGCCAGCAGCCGCAGGGGCCAGAACACTGAAGCTTTCTTT.

The chain has TRBV4-1 and TRBJ1-1; weak D call: TRBD1 (5 bases). The CDR3 is 13 residues long. V gave up 4 bases and J gave up 5 bases, with 11 bases separating them. From germline, CDR1 is MGHRA and CDR2 YSYEKL. The DNA of the CDR3 is TGCGCCAGCAGCCCGGGTGGGGCGACTGAAGCTTTCTTT. It translates to CASSPGGATEAFF.

The chain carries TRBV5-1 and TRBJ1-1, with 8 bases identical to TRBD1. CDR1 SGHRS and CDR2 YFSETQ come from the germline V gene. The CDR3 runs 13 residues. V lost 3 bases and J lost 8; bases outside the gene matches: 6. CDR3 in amino acids: CASSSPGQVEAFF. The CDR3 nucleotides are TGCGCCAGCAGCTCTCCGGGACAGGTCGAAGCTTTCTTT.

This chain connects TRBV18 to TRBJ1-2, with TRBD1 as a possible D gene (5 bases). CDR1 is KGHSH, CDR2 LQKENI, per germline. The CDR3 runs 14 residues. V shed 3 bases and J shed 5 bases, with 13 bases lying between them. The CDR3 sequence: CASSPQDTFYGYTF. CDR3 nucleotide sequence: TGTGCCAGCTCACCTCAGGACACCTTTTATGGCTACACCTTC.

The J gene is TRBJ2-1, the V gene TRBV28, with D possibly TRBD2 on 5 matching bases. The CDR3 contains 14 residues. Germline loops: CDR1 MDHEN, CDR2 SYDVKM. Trimming removed 6 bases at V and 9 bases at J, with 18 bases between. CDR3 in amino acids: CASRSAEITGEQFF. CDR3 nucleotides: TGTGCCAGCAGATCAGCGGAGATAACGGGTGAGCAGTTCTTC.

The chain joins TRBV7-8 to TRBJ2-1; 12 bases fit TRBD2. V lost 5 bases and J lost 3; bases outside the gene matches: 8. The germline gives CDR1 SGHVS, CDR2 FQNEAQ. This CDR3 has 17 amino acids. DNA of the CDR3: TGTGCCAGCAGCGGGAGGGGGACTAGCGGGTACTACAATGAGCAGTTCTTC. It is translated as CASSGRGTSGYYNEQFF.

The rearrangement links TRBV25-1 to TRBJ1-6, with 7 positions matching TRBD1. The CDR3 length is 13 residues. Germline CDR1 is MGHDK and CDR2 is SYGVNS. Trimming at V came to 4 bases and at J to 7 bases, leaving 1 base not matched to a gene. CDR3: CASSAQGNSPLHF. The CDR3 coding sequence is TGTGCCAGCAGTGCACAGGGGAATTCACCCCTCCACTTT.

The CDR3: CASSSWGRSGNTIYF. CDR3 nucleotides: TGTGCCAGCAGTTCATGGGGCAGATCTGGAAACACCATATATTTT. The V gene is TRBV28, the J gene TRBJ1-3, with a possible D match to TRBD1 (5 bases). Germline V gene lookup returns CDR1 MDHEN and CDR2 SYDVKM. V was trimmed by 4 bases and J by 1 base, leaving 11 bases between them. The length of the CDR3 is 15 residues.

V gene TRBV6-6 combines with J gene TRBJ2-7; D perhaps matches TRBD1 (5 bases). The CDR3 has 14 residues. Germline-derived CDR1 and CDR2 are MNHNY and SVGAGI (reference sequence). With 4 bases removed from V and 3 bases from J, the gap between germline ends came to 13 bases. This chain's CDR3 is CASSLPDNNYEQYF. The CDR3 region has the DNA TGTGCCAGCAGTTTACCGGACAACAACTACGAGCAGTACTTC.

This chain uses TRBV30 with TRBJ1-5; tentatively, D is TRBD1 (6 bases). The CDR3 runs to 14 residues. Trimming removed 0 bases at V and 7 bases at J, with 13 bases between. CDR1 is GTSNPN and CDR2 is SVGIG in the germline V gene (reference sequence). CDR3 sequence: CAWSVAGGGQPQHF. Written as DNA, the CDR3 is TGTGCCTGGAGTGTAGCTGGGGGCGGGCAGCCCCAGCATTTT.

The rearrangement links TRBV7-8 to TRBJ1-5; 11 nucleotides match TRBD1. J was trimmed by 7 bases and V by 1 base; bases with no gene match: 9. CDR3 length: 17 amino acids. CDR1 and CDR2 from the germline V gene are SGHVS and FQNEAQ. The CDR3 sequence: CASSLVGQGARWQPQHF. The CDR3 DNA reads TGTGCCAGCAGCTTAGTCGGACAGGGGGCGAGGTGGCAGCCCCAGCATTTT.

This clone has just one count. This chain uses TRBV10-1 with TRBJ2-7; 11 nucleotides line up with TRBD2. V lost 5 bases to trimming and J lost 4 bases; unmatched junction nucleotides: 7. This CDR3 spans 15 amino acids. Germline values: CDR1 WNHNN, CDR2 SYGVQD (reference sequence). The CDR3 sequence: CASSLAGGFVYEQYF. CDR3 nucleotide sequence: TGCGCCAGCAGTTTAGCGGGAGGGTTTGTATACGAGCAGTACTTC.

The chain recombines TRBV2 with TRBJ2-7; TRBD1 agrees at 7 bases. CDR1 and CDR2 (germline): SNHLY, FYNNEI. This CDR3 comprises 12 residues. Losses at the gene ends were 6 bases for V and 4 bases for J; bases not matched to a gene: 3. The DNA for the CDR3 is TGTGCCAGCAGCCCACAGGGGTACGAGCAGTACTTC. Protein sequence: CASSPQGYEQYF.

This clone was recorded a few times. This sequence joins TRBV7-6 and TRBJ1-6, with 8 bases that match TRBD1. This CDR3 has 17 amino acids. CDR1 and CDR2 (germline): SGHVS, FNYEAQ. V trimming: 3 bases; J trimming: 10 bases; junction bases outside the gene matches: 14. CDR3 bases: TGTGCCAGCAGCTTCGGACAGGGACTCCCTTTGAGCTCACCCCTCCACTTT. Amino acids: CASSFGQGLPLSSPLHF.